This is a list of T cell receptor beta chains from one sample in a study of PD-1 blockade in classical Hodgkin lymphoma. This table comes from immunoSEQ multiplex PCR, and its TCRdb copy is limited to in-frame clones, with some not included. There are tens of thousands of clones in the sample; about 94% occur only once, and roughly 5.5% lies in the top ten. The sample comprised peripheral blood mononuclear cells (PBMCs). The receptors stem from a human donor with classical Hodgkin lymphoma. Each CDR3 is given with its conserved first and last residue. Fields, in order: CDR3 protein, CDR3 DNA, D gene, V gene, clone size, J gene. A D gene is named only where the DNA matches it firmly. Part of the rows lack a size; the others show once, few, many or a class for expanded clones.

CASSLGPGREQFF,TGTGCCAGCAGCTTGGGTCCGGGTCGAGAGCAGTTCTTC,-,TRBV7-7,-,TRBJ2-1
CASSLAWDEQYF,TGTGCCAGCAGCTTAGCGTGGGACGAGCAGTACTTC,-,TRBV7-2,-,TRBJ2-7
CASSQGTRTNYGYTF,TGCGCCAGCAGCCAAGGCACAAGAACTAACTATGGCTACACCTTC,-,TRBV4-3,-,TRBJ1-2
CASSSQSIAPNTQYF,TGCGCCAGCAGCAGTCAGTCCATCGCTCCAAATACGCAGTATTTT,-,TRBV5-1,-,TRBJ2-3
CASSPGGLKTQYF,TGTGCCAGCAGTCCGGGGGGGCTTAAGACCCAGTACTTC,TRBD2,TRBV6-5,-,TRBJ2-5
CASSEALLSIRLRWETQYF,TGTGCCAGCAGTGAAGCGCTTTTAAGTATTAGGCTTCGATGGGAGACCCAGTACTTC,-,TRBV2,few,TRBJ2-5
CASSFWGTTTDTQYF,TGCGCCAGCAGCTTTTGGGGAACAACCACAGATACGCAGTATTTT,-,TRBV5-1,once,TRBJ2-3
CASSWLGVYGYTF,TGTGCCAGCAGTTGGTTGGGGGTCTATGGCTACACCTTC,-,TRBV28,-,TRBJ1-2
CAWSLDNGGTQYF,TGTGCCTGGAGTTTGGACAATGGCGGGACCCAGTACTTC,-,TRBV30,-,TRBJ2-5
CASSLLRENTEAFF,TGTGCCAGCAGTTTATTACGGGAGAACACTGAAGCTTTCTTT,-,TRBV27,-,TRBJ1-1
CASSFSGGAYNEQFF,TGTGCCAGCAGCTTTAGCGGGGGGGCTTACAATGAGCAGTTCTTC,TRBD2,TRBV7-2,-,TRBJ2-1
CASGLPGVGETQYF,TGTGCTAGTGGTTTGCCAGGGGTTGGGGAGACCCAGTACTTC,-,TRBV12-5,-,TRBJ2-5
CASSLPGDTQYF,TGTGCCAGCAGCTTGCCCGGAGATACGCAGTATTTT,-,TRBV5-6,once,TRBJ2-3
CASRIHISGQETQYF,TGTGCCAGCAGGATACATATCTCGGGCCAAGAGACCCAGTACTTC,-,TRBV27,-,TRBJ2-5
CASSLQTGPQHF,TGTGCCAGCAGCTTGCAGACCGGGCCACAGCATTTT,-,TRBV5-4,once,TRBJ1-5
CASSEYRTGGEKLFF,TGTGCCAGCAGTGAGTATCGGACAGGGGGTGAAAAACTGTTTTTT,TRBD1,TRBV25-1,-,TRBJ1-4
CASKAPMNTEAFF,TGTGCCAGCAAGGCCCCCATGAACACTGAAGCTTTCTTT,-,TRBV28,-,TRBJ1-1
CASSSTRGGYEQYF,TGTGCCAGCAGCTCTACACGGGGGGGGTACGAGCAGTACTTC,TRBD2,TRBV5-4,few,TRBJ2-7
CASSQDWQGSDTQYF,TGCGCCAGCAGCCAAGATTGGCAGGGCTCAGATACGCAGTATTTT,-,TRBV4-3,-,TRBJ2-3
CASSAAVGEKLFF,TGTGCCAGTAGTGCGGCGGTTGGGGAAAAACTGTTTTTT,-,TRBV19,-,TRBJ1-4
CASSSGFDLTDTQYF,TGTGCCAGCAGTTCGGGTTTTGACCTCACAGATACGCAGTATTTT,-,TRBV9,-,TRBJ2-3
CASSQGRGADSPLHF,TGTGCCAGCAGCCAAGGGAGGGGCGCGGATTCACCCCTCCACTTT,-,TRBV4-2,-,TRBJ1-6
CASPRGGRGRTEAFF,TGCGCCAGCCCACGCGGCGGCAGGGGTCGAACTGAAGCTTTCTTT,-,TRBV23-1,-,TRBJ1-1
CASLVGEWTEAFF,TGTGCCAGCTTGGTGGGGGAATGGACTGAAGCTTTCTTT,-,TRBV6-6,-,TRBJ1-1
CASSPSAGDTGELFF,TGTGCCAGCAGTCCCTCTGCGGGGGACACCGGGGAGCTGTTTTTT,TRBD2,TRBV6-4,-,TRBJ2-2
CASSLGGPGNYGYTF,TGCGCCAGCAGCTTGGGTGGCCCAGGGAACTATGGCTACACCTTC,-,TRBV5-1,-,TRBJ1-2
CASSYTGVEKLFF,TGTGCCAGCAGCTACACAGGGGTTGAAAAACTGTTTTTT,TRBD1,TRBV5-6,-,TRBJ1-4